This entry describes one TCR beta chain. Its antigen remains unknown. The record originates from a study of CD8 T cells in Susac syndrome. This CDR3 contains 14 residues. Germline-derived CDR1 and CDR2 are MNHEY and SMNVEV (reference sequence). V lost 5 bases and J lost 2, with 13 bases in between. RNA, at roughly 0.45 to 1 ug, was reverse transcribed with random hexamers. TCRdb re-called the immunoSEQ multiplex PCR reads with MiXCR, one entry per CDR3 protein. The data hold around 270,000 distinct CDR3 sequences, with 89% observed a single time. Regarding the study as a whole: As acknowledged by the study, its TCR sequencing and HLA analysis included a relatively small number of individuals.

Sequencing targeted TCR beta in blood CD8+ and CD4+ T cells. Relapsing-remitting disease, either stable or active, was present in the multiple sclerosis controls, who were treatment-naive patients. Bulk CD8+ and CD4+ cells came from magnetic negative isolation; CD8+ TEMRA by FACS. The J gene is TRBJ2-7, the V gene TRBV27, with TRBD2 as a possible D gene (5 bases). The source material was CD8+ T cells from PBMCs. This receptor was taken from a human donor with multiple sclerosis. As DNA, the CDR3 is TGTGCCAGCAGTCCGGGATCCGCGGCCTACGAGCAGTACTTC. Amino acid sequence: CASSPGSAAYEQYF.